This TCR beta chain was documented in a study of blood T cell repertoires in COVID-19. The overall study: Whether acute or convalescent, the COVID-19 samples came from the United States, Italy and Spain.

Original methodology: Reference gene primer amplification gave nucleated cell count estimates. Profiled with immunoSEQ multiplex PCR; TCRdb holds only in-frame clones, not every one. D and trimming were read from the DNA, whereas the V and J calls and clone size are those reported in that table. The repertoire holds 70,000 to 85,000 clones, with around 80% as singletons. CDR1 SGHNT and CDR2 YENEEA come from the germline V gene. The CDR3 runs 13 residues. Trimming at V came to 5 bases and at J to 3 bases, leaving 2 bases not matched to a gene. Material: peripheral blood. This chain links TRBV11-3 with TRBJ2-3; 7 bases are shared with TRBD2. The sequence was collected from a human donor in a cohort sampled during active COVID-19. This CDR3 reads CASSIGGTDTQYF. The CDR3, as DNA: TGTGCCAGCAGCATCGGGGGGACAGATACGCAGTATTTT. Together with reference TRBV11-3 and TRBJ2-3, the CDR3 gives the full variable domain: EAGVVQSPRYKIIEKKQPVAFWCNPISGHNTLYWYLQNLGQGPELLIRYENEEAVDDSQLPKDRFSAERLKGVDSTLKIQPAELGDSAVYLCASSIGGTDTQYFGPGTRLTVL.